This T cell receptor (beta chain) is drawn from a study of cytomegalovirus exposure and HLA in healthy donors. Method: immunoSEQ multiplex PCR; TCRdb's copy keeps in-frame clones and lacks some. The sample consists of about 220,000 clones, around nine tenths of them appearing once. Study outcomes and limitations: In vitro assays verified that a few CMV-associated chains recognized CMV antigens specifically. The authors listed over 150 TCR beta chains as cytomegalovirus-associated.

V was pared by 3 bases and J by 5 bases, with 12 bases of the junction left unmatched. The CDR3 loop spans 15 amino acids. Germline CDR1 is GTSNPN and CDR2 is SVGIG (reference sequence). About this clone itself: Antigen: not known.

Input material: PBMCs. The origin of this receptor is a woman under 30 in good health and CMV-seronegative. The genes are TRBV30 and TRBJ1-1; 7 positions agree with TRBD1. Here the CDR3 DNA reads TGTGCCTGGAGACGGGTCCGAAGGGGGCGGACTGAAGCTTTCTTT. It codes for CAWRRVRRGRTEAFF.